Reported below is one TCR beta chain. This sample is part of a study of blood T cell repertoires in COVID-19. This CDR3 comprises 14 residues. V lost 2 bases and J 7 bases, leaving 15 bases between the germline ends. The germline V gene has CDR1 MNHNS and CDR2 SASEGT. Data came from immunoSEQ multiplex PCR; TCRdb stores just in-frame clones and leaves some out. In the table there are some 390,000 clones, approximately 92% of which are singletons. This TCR was sampled from a man under 40 who had recovered from COVID-19. The source material was PBMCs or T cells enriched from blood (not recorded which). This chain joins TRBV6-1 and TRBJ2-7; possibly TRBD1 for D (6 bases). The chain's CDR3 is CASSELQGREEQYF. CDR3 DNA: TGTGCCAGCAGTGAATTACAGGGAAGAGAGGAGCAGTACTTC.